The text below deals with one T cell receptor beta chain. The sample comes from a study of blood T cell repertoires in COVID-19. At the level of the study: Both acute and convalescent COVID-19 samples were obtained from the United States, Italy and Spain. PBMCs, B-cell-depleted T cells, or T cells provided the cDNA or gDNA that made up the material.

Germline CDR1 is KGHSH and CDR2 is LQKENI. V lost 3 bases to trimming and J lost 0 bases; unmatched junction nucleotides: 5. The length of the CDR3 is 17 residues. Per the authors' pipeline: The authors estimated nucleated cell counts from reference gene primer amplification. Assay used: immunoSEQ multiplex PCR; TCRdb lists only in-frame clones, some missing. V, J and clone size are those of that table, while D and trimming were read from the DNA. The table shows about 78,000 clones, with around nine tenths occurring only once. The sequencing sample was made of peripheral blood. This clonotype was obtained from an older woman with acute or convalescent COVID-19. The rearrangement uses TRBV18 and TRBJ2-6, with 7 bases lining up with TRBD1. As DNA, the CDR3 is TGTGCCAGCTCACCCCGACAGGGTACCTCTGGGGCCAACGTCCTGACTTTC. This gives the protein CASSPRQGTSGANVLTF.